This is a list of T cell receptor beta chains from one sample in a study of blood T cell repertoires in COVID-19. Only in-frame clones appear in the TCRdb table, and some are missing; sequencing was by immunoSEQ multiplex PCR. This sample has about 190,000 clones; 78% occur once, and the top ten carry 2.5% to 3%. The sequencing input was peripheral blood. All receptors come from an elderly woman with active or convalescent COVID-19. CDR3s include the opening cysteine and the closing phenylalanine or tryptophan. Each record gives: V gene, J gene, D gene, clone size, CDR3 protein, CDR3 DNA. A D gene is named only where the DNA matches it firmly. Clone size appears in some rows only: once, few, many, or a class for an expanded clone.

V gene: TRBV18
J gene: TRBJ1-1
D gene: .
clone size: .
CDR3 protein: CASSLQGMNTEAFF
CDR3 DNA: TGTGCCAGCTCACTTCAGGGGATGAACACTGAAGCTTTCTTT

V gene: TRBV30
J gene: TRBJ1-5
D gene: TRBD1
clone size: .
CDR3 protein: CAWSNGQGHQPQHF
CDR3 DNA: TGTGCCTGGAGTAATGGACAGGGGCATCAGCCCCAGCATTTT

V gene: TRBV21-1
J gene: TRBJ1-5
D gene: .
clone size: .
CDR3 protein: CASSSQVRDRWDQPQHF
CDR3 DNA: TGTGCCAGCAGCTCGCAGGTCCGGGACAGGTGGGATCAGCCCCAGCATTTT

V gene: TRBV27
J gene: TRBJ1-6
D gene: TRBD1
clone size: .
CDR3 protein: CASSLNGDRYNSPLHF
CDR3 DNA: TGTGCCAGCAGTTTAAACGGGGACAGATATAATTCACCCCTCCACTTT

V gene: TRBV28
J gene: TRBJ2-7
D gene: TRBD1
clone size: .
CDR3 protein: CASSFWQGAGWEQYF
CDR3 DNA: TGTGCCAGCAGTTTTTGGCAGGGGGCTGGATGGGAGCAGTACTTC

V gene: TRBV9
J gene: TRBJ2-1
D gene: .
clone size: .
CDR3 protein: CASSVERYNEQFF
CDR3 DNA: TGTGCCAGCAGCGTTGAGCGGTACAATGAGCAGTTCTTC

V gene: TRBV2
J gene: TRBJ2-1
D gene: TRBD1
clone size: .
CDR3 protein: CASLPGQGSYSGEYNEQFF
CDR3 DNA: TGTGCCAGTCTCCCGGGACAGGGGTCCTATAGCGGGGAGTACAATGAGCAGTTCTTC

V gene: TRBV18
J gene: TRBJ2-7
D gene: .
clone size: .
CDR3 protein: CASSPPGPYEQYF
CDR3 DNA: TGTGCCAGCTCACCCCCAGGGCCCTACGAGCAGTACTTC

V gene: TRBV2
J gene: TRBJ1-4
D gene: TRBD1
clone size: .
CDR3 protein: CASSEDETGYEKLFF
CDR3 DNA: TGTGCCAGCAGTGAAGATGAGACAGGGTATGAAAAACTGTTTTTT

V gene: TRBV2
J gene: TRBJ1-1
D gene: .
clone size: .
CDR3 protein: CASSEGRGLSTEAFF
CDR3 DNA: TGTGCCAGCAGTGAGGGGAGGGGTCTGAGCACTGAAGCTTTCTTT

V gene: TRBV7-9
J gene: TRBJ1-1
D gene: TRBD1
clone size: .
CDR3 protein: CASSFLDRPNTEAFF
CDR3 DNA: TGTGCCAGCAGCTTTCTGGACAGGCCCAACACTGAAGCTTTCTTT

V gene: TRBV15
J gene: TRBJ1-1
D gene: TRBD1
clone size: .
CDR3 protein: CATSRVAGGAGEAFF
CDR3 DNA: TGTGCCACCAGCAGGGTAGCAGGGGGTGCGGGTGAAGCTTTCTTT

V gene: TRBV4-3
J gene: TRBJ1-1
D gene: TRBD1
clone size: .
CDR3 protein: CASTSGGLNTEAFF
CDR3 DNA: TGCGCCAGCACCTCAGGGGGATTGAACACTGAAGCTTTCTTT

V gene: TRBV6-5
J gene: TRBJ1-2
D gene: .
clone size: .
CDR3 protein: CASSYDAGANYGYTF
CDR3 DNA: TGTGCCAGCAGTTACGATGCAGGTGCTAACTATGGCTACACCTTC

V gene: TRBV6-5
J gene: TRBJ1-1
D gene: TRBD1
clone size: .
CDR3 protein: CASSYWTGGEAFF
CDR3 DNA: TGTGCCAGCAGTTACTGGACAGGGGGTGAAGCTTTCTTT

V gene: TRBV18
J gene: TRBJ1-1
D gene: .
clone size: once
CDR3 protein: CASSDYFSEAFF
CDR3 DNA: TGTGCCAGCTCAGACTATTTCTCTGAAGCTTTCTTT

V gene: TRBV24-1
J gene: TRBJ1-2
D gene: TRBD1
clone size: .
CDR3 protein: CATSEGTGVDGYTF
CDR3 DNA: TGTGCCACCAGTGAAGGGACAGGGGTGGATGGCTACACCTTC